Each of the 32 T cell receptor beta chains below was sequenced from the same sample in a study of blood T cells in healthy people across ages (dated by TCRdb to the mid-2010s). Receptors were amplified or captured by 5' RACE. Data came from an Illumina HiSeq 2500. A second PCR of roughly 7 to 11 cycles was run with a J-beta primer mix and a sample-barcoded 5' primer. TCRdb reran the public reads through fastp at Q25 and MiXCR, keeping productive beta chains. Rows are combined by CDR3 protein, so each entry shows the most common genes and DNA. A total of 500,000 to 600,000 distinct CDR3 sequences appear in this sample, 25% to 30% of them only once. The top ten hold around 18% of the sample. The specimen was blood. These TCRs come from a woman in her seventies in good health.

This clonotype has a handful of counts. This chain uses TRBV25-1 with TRBJ2-3; possibly TRBD1 or TRBD2 for D (6 bases each). Germline V lookup: CDR1 MGHDK, CDR2 SYGVNS. Trimming pared 1 base from V and 0 bases from J, leaving 20 bases between. The CDR3 runs to 19 residues. The CDR3 sequence: CASSEWEGGGTSSTDTQYF. The CDR3 region has the DNA TGTGCCAGCAGTGAATGGGAAGGAGGGGGTACTTCTAGCACAGATACGCAGTATTTT.

V is TRBV12-3 or TRBV12-4 and J is TRBJ2-7, with TRBD1 matching over 10 bases. With V trimmed by 5 bases and J by 0 bases, 1 base remained unmatched. The CDR3 contains 14 residues. The CDR3: CASSRTGGSYEQYF. In DNA form, the CDR3 reads TGTGCCAGCAGTCGGACAGGGGGCTCCTACGAGCAGTACTTC.

This clonotype was recorded only once. V gene TRBV12-3 or TRBV12-4 combines with J gene TRBJ1-2; tentative D call: TRBD1 (5 bases). The CDR3 totals 15 residues. The ends were cut back, 6 bases at V and 5 bases at J, with 19 bases in the middle. This CDR3 is CASSADGAQGYGYTF. CDR3 bases: TGTGCCAGCAGCGCTGACGGCGCCCAGGGATATGGCTACACCTTC.

This clonotype was observed a handful of times. The chain couples TRBV12-5 to TRBJ1-2; no definite D call. The V gene's germline CDR1 is LGHNT and CDR2 FRNRAP. This CDR3 is built from 11 residues. With 6 bases removed from V and 10 bases from J, the gap between germline ends came to 12 bases. This chain's CDR3 is CASGHVTDYTF. DNA for the CDR3: TGTGCTAGTGGCCACGTAACGGACTACACCTTC. Supplemented by reference TRBV12-5 and TRBJ1-2, the full variable domain reads DARVTQTPRHKVTEMGQEVTMRCQPILGHNTVFWYRQTMMQGLELLAYFRNRAPLDDSGMPKDRFSAEMPDATLATLKIQPSEPRDSAVYFCASGHVTDYTFGSGTRLTVV.

The gene calls are TRBV18 and TRBJ1-2, with D uncertain. Trimming removed 4 bases at V and 7 bases at J, with 10 bases between. This CDR3 spans 12 amino acids. Germline lookup yields CDR1 KGHSH and CDR2 LQKENI. This chain's CDR3 is CASSQGEAGYTF. The CDR3 DNA reads TGTGCCAGCTCACAGGGAGAGGCTGGCTACACCTTC. The full variable domain, rest sourced from reference TRBV18 and TRBJ1-2, is NAGVMQNPRHLVRRRGQEARLRCSPMKGHSHVYWYRQLPEEGLKFMVYLQKENIIDESGMPKERFSAEFPKEGPSILRIQQVVRGDSAAYFCASSQGEAGYTFGSGTRLTVV.

This chain links TRBV5-1 with TRBJ2-5; tentatively, D is TRBD1 (5 bases). Germline V gene lookup returns CDR1 SGHRS and CDR2 YFSETQ. V lost 0 bases to trimming and J lost 3 bases, with 18 bases between them. This CDR3 region has 17 residues. CDR3 amino acids: CASSLEFGRQPKETQYF. The DNA for the CDR3 is TGCGCCAGCAGCTTGGAGTTTGGCCGACAGCCTAAAGAGACCCAGTACTTC.

V and J are TRBV12-3 or TRBV12-4 and TRBJ1-2, with D hard to call. CDR3 length equals 12 residues. V was shortened by 3 bases and J by 4 bases, with 6 bases between the two germline ends. The chain's CDR3 is CASSFDIYGYTF. CDR3 sequence (DNA): TGTGCCAGCAGTTTTGATATCTATGGCTACACCTTC.

This clonotype was seen a single time. At one end the junction does not follow the germline gene, possibly because of a read error. CDR3 bases: TGTGCCAGCGCGGGCAATCAGCCCCAACATTTT. It codes for CASAGNQPQHF. The chain links TRBV6-1 to TRBJ1-5; D gene unclear. Germline V gene sequence: CDR1 MNHNS, CDR2 SASEGT. This CDR3 contains 11 residues.

This clonotype was seen many times. The chain recombines TRBV29-1 with TRBJ2-5; D tentatively fits TRBD1 or TRBD2 (5 bases each). V was pared by 8 bases and J by 0 bases, with 13 bases between. The CDR3 length is 13 residues. Germline loops: CDR1 SQVTM, CDR2 ANQGSEA. This CDR3 is CSTSWGHQETQYF. The CDR3 nucleotides are TGCAGCACATCTTGGGGACACCAAGAGACCCAGTACTTC.

Only one count was recorded for this clonotype. The rearrangement links TRBV7-2 to TRBJ1-5; the D is unclear. Germline V gene sequence: CDR1 SGHTA, CDR2 FQGNSA. This CDR3 has 12 residues. V lost 1 base and J 6 bases, leaving 4 bases between the germline ends. The CDR3 DNA sequence: TGTGCCAGCAGCTTAGACACTCAGCCCCAGCATTTT. Translation: CASSLDTQPQHF.

The V gene is TRBV7-9, the J gene TRBJ2-3; maybe TRBD2 (6 bases). Per the germline V gene, CDR1 is SEHNR and CDR2 is FQNEAQ (reference sequence). Trimming removed 1 base from V and 8 bases from J, with 10 bases in between. The CDR3 consists of 13 residues. The CDR3 loop is CASSLEGGTTQYF. CDR3 DNA sequence: TGTGCCAGCAGCTTAGAAGGCGGGACTACGCAGTATTTT.

Only a few counts were recorded for this clonotype. The V gene is TRBV29-1, the J gene TRBJ2-1; 7 positions match TRBD1. The CDR3 contains 12 residues. Germline V gene lookup returns CDR1 SQVTM and CDR2 ANQGSEA. V shed 6 bases, J shed 5 bases, and the junction held 4 bases outside the gene matches. CDR3 residues: CSVGQVNNEQFF. DNA of the CDR3: TGCAGCGTCGGACAGGTCAACAATGAGCAGTTCTTC.

In the case of this clonotype: Germline and junction disagree at one end, which may indicate a read error. This chain joins TRBV24-1 and TRBJ1-4; unclear D gene. CDR1 is KGHDR, CDR2 SFDVKD, per germline. This CDR3 is 9 amino acids long. The CDR3 nucleotides read TGTGCAACTAGTGAAAAACTGTTTTTT. As protein: CATSEKLFF.

CDR3 nucleotide sequence: TGCAGCACCGCACGGGGTCCCTACGAGCAGTACTTC. Translation gives CSTARGPYEQYF. This chain uses TRBV29-1 with TRBJ2-7, with D maybe TRBD2 (5 bases). Germline-derived CDR1 and CDR2 are SQVTM and ANQGSEA. CDR3 length: 12 residues. The ends were cut back, 8 bases at V and 2 bases at J, with 13 bases in the middle.

The rearrangement joins TRBV5-5 to TRBJ2-3; D gene uncertain. V was pared by 1 base and J by 0 bases, with 9 bases between. Germline V gene sequence: CDR1 SGHKS, CDR2 YYEKEE (reference sequence). CDR3 length: 15 amino acids. Written as DNA, the CDR3 is TGTGCCAGCAGCTTGATCGGCCCTAGCACAGATACGCAGTATTTT. It codes for CASSLIGPSTDTQYF.

The rearrangement links TRBV5-6 to TRBJ2-5; D not resolved. This CDR3 comprises 13 residues. Germline assignment: CDR1 SGHDT and CDR2 YYEEEE. The V gene lost 1 base and the J gene lost 1 base, with 5 bases spanning the gap. Here the CDR3 reads CASSLFGQETQYF. The DNA of the CDR3 is TGTGCCAGCAGCTTGTTTGGCCAAGAGACCCAGTACTTC.

The rearrangement links TRBV7-2 to TRBJ2-5; D may be TRBD1 (6 bases). Looked up from germline, CDR1 is SGHTA and CDR2 is FQGNSA. CDR3 size: 15 residues. The ends were cut back, 1 base at V and 4 bases at J, with 13 bases in the middle. CDR3 nucleotide sequence: TGTGCCAGCAGCTTAGTATCTCCAGGGGCAGAGACCCAGTACTTC. Translating it yields CASSLVSPGAETQYF.

V usage is TRBV12-5 and J usage is TRBJ2-1, with D possibly TRBD1 on 6 matching bases. This CDR3 contains 14 residues. V dropped 4 bases and J dropped 4 bases, with 11 bases sitting between them. Looked up from germline, CDR1 is LGHNT and CDR2 is FRNRAP. CDR3: CASGWWTAYNEQFF. The CDR3 DNA reads as TGTGCTAGTGGTTGGTGGACAGCGTACAATGAGCAGTTCTTC.

This clonotype was counted only a few times. The chain links TRBV15 to TRBJ2-7; D call uncertain. The CDR3 spans 14 residues. With 1 base removed from V and 1 base from J, the gap between germline ends came to 8 bases. Germline assignment: CDR1 LNHNV and CDR2 YYDKDF (reference sequence). CDR3 amino acids: CATSRGKFSYEQYF. As DNA, the CDR3 is TGTGCCACCAGCAGAGGGAAATTTTCCTACGAGCAGTACTTC.

This clonotype has only a few counts. The chain uses TRBV4-3 and TRBJ1-6; a possible D gene is TRBD1 (5 bases). The CDR3 spans 17 residues. The germline CDR1 and CDR2 sequences are LGHNA and YSLEER. V lost 0 bases and J 9 bases, leaving 18 bases between the germline ends. CDR3 coding DNA: TGCGCCAGCAGCCAAGATCGTGTTGGGGGTTTCTTTTCACCCCTCCACTTT. This gives the protein CASSQDRVGGFFSPLHF.

This clonotype was observed a handful of times. The CDR3 spells CASSVGGAFEKLFF. The CDR3, as DNA: TGTGCCAGCAGCGTAGGAGGGGCGTTTGAAAAACTGTTTTTT. This rearrangement joins TRBV9 to TRBJ1-4, with a possible D match to TRBD1 (5 bases). The CDR3 consists of 14 residues. The germline gives CDR1 SGDLS, CDR2 YYNGEE. V was clipped by 0 bases and J by 7 bases, with 10 bases between them.

This rearrangement joins TRBV20-1 to TRBJ1-1, with 8 bases matching TRBD1. CDR3 length: 13 amino acids. From germline, CDR1 is DFQATT and CDR2 SNEGSKA (reference sequence). The V segment lost 8 bases and the J segment 1 base; nucleotides outside the gene matches: 6. In DNA form, the CDR3 reads TGCAGTCTCTACAGGGGGACGAACACTGAAGCTTTCTTT. Its translation: CSLYRGTNTEAFF.

Remarks on this clonotype: An end of the junction differs from the germline gene, which may be a read error. The V and J genes are TRBV7-9 and TRBJ2-7; D is uncertain. There are 11 residues in the CDR3. CDR1 SEHNR and CDR2 FQNEAQ come from the germline V gene (reference sequence). Here the CDR3 DNA reads TGTGCCAGCAGCTTAGGTCTCGAGCCGTACTTC. This sequence encodes CASSLGLEPYF.

This clonotype was recorded only once. The J gene is TRBJ2-1, the V gene TRBV11-1, with 14 bases matching TRBD2. This CDR3 is built from 15 residues. The junction had 8 bases not matched to a gene; V was cut back by 6 bases and J by 10 bases. The germline gives CDR1 SGHAT, CDR2 FQDESV (reference sequence). The CDR3 nucleotides are TGTGCCAGCAGACATGGGACTAGCGGGGGTGGAGAGCAGTTCTTC. Residues: CASRHGTSGGGEQFF.

This rearrangement joins TRBV20-1 to TRBJ1-2; the D is unclear. The CDR3 covers 15 residues. CDR1 DFQATT and CDR2 SNEGSKA come from the germline V gene (reference sequence). V dropped 2 bases and J dropped 1 base, with 14 bases sitting between them. The CDR3 bases are TGCAGTGCTAGAAAAGGGCAGAGCTTTAACTATGGCTACACCTTC. It codes for CSARKGQSFNYGYTF.

V and J are TRBV20-1 and TRBJ1-1; TRBD1 is a possible D gene (6 bases). The ends were cut back, 2 bases at V and 6 bases at J, with 19 bases in the middle. Germline V gene data show CDR1 as DFQATT and CDR2 as SNEGSKA (reference sequence). The length of the CDR3 is 15 residues. The CDR3 loop reads CSARSGVAGAAEAFF. In DNA form, the CDR3 reads TGCAGTGCTAGATCTGGGGTCGCGGGGGCCGCTGAAGCTTTCTTT.

This clonotype was counted a few times. V gene TRBV6-5 combines with J gene TRBJ2-7; D is perhaps TRBD1 (6 bases). Germline V gives CDR1 MNHEY, CDR2 SVGAGI. The V gene lost 8 bases and the J gene lost 2 bases, with 10 bases spanning the gap. This CDR3 contains 12 residues. CDR3 nucleotide sequence: TGTGCCAGCGGGCCAGGGGCCTACGAGCAGTACTTC. This gives the protein CASGPGAYEQYF.

The chain joins TRBV15 to TRBJ2-7, with 11 bases aligning to TRBD1. The germline V gene encodes CDR1 LNHNV and CDR2 YYDKDF (reference sequence). The J segment lost 4 bases and the V segment lost 7 bases, leaving 6 bases of the junction unmatched. The CDR3 length is 14 residues. CDR3 in DNA: TGTGCCACCACTACGGACAGGGGGCTTTACGAGCAGTACTTC. Its protein is CATTTDRGLYEQYF.

The rearrangement joins TRBV20-1 to TRBJ1-3; no reliable D call. Trimming left V 5 bases short and J 1 base short, with 9 bases between. This CDR3 region has 13 residues. Germline CDR1 and CDR2: DFQATT and SNEGSKA (reference sequence). CDR3 region: CSASGGSGNTIYF. CDR3 in DNA: TGCAGTGCTTCCGGAGGGTCTGGAAACACCATATATTTT.

This chain connects TRBV27 to TRBJ1-1; no firm D call. Trimming removed 5 bases at V and 3 bases at J, with 7 bases between. Germline assignment: CDR1 MNHEY and CDR2 SMNVEV (reference sequence). The CDR3 runs 12 residues. CDR3 DNA: TGTGCCAGCAGTAGTCGGCACACTGAAGCTTTCTTT. It yields the protein CASSSRHTEAFF.

The V and J genes are TRBV2 and TRBJ2-1; 8 bases align to TRBD2. Germline assignment: CDR1 SNHLY and CDR2 FYNNEI. The junction had 6 bases not matched to a gene; V was cut back by 3 bases and J by 5 bases. CDR3 size: 15 residues. As DNA, the CDR3 is TGTGCCAGCAGTGACTTGCGGGGGGCCGACAATGAGCAGTTCTTC. Translation gives CASSDLRGADNEQFF.

This chain joins TRBV20-1 and TRBJ1-2; 8 bases map to TRBD1. Germline CDR1 is DFQATT and CDR2 is SNEGSKA (reference sequence). V shed 6 bases and J 8 bases; nucleotides not matched to a gene: 14. CDR3 length equals 14 residues. The CDR3 here is CSAYSMTGAGGYTF. For the CDR3, the DNA is TGCAGTGCCTACTCTATGACAGGGGCAGGGGGCTACACCTTC.